These 13 T cell receptor beta chains were sequenced from one sample in a study of T cell responses to AZD1222 COVID-19 vaccine (dated by TCRdb to the early 2020s). According to the study, the label for this sample's time point signals: baseline before first vaccination. Library preparation used the immunoSEQ multiplex PCR assay. Entries here come from immuneACCESS through TCRdb and include only in-frame sequences with V and J called. Some clones fail to appear in such tables; in the studies checked, an unresolved V gene covers under half of the shortfall, and the cause of the remainder is unknown. The sample table lists under 70,000 clones, 76% of them with a count of one. The leading ten clones occupy 11% to 15% of the sample. The sample was peripheral blood, taken on day 0 of AZD1222 vaccination. These receptor sequences come from an adult in good health.

The rearrangement links TRBV5-6 to TRBJ2-7; D assignment may be TRBD1 or TRBD2 (5 bases each). The CDR3 totals 13 residues. Germline CDR1 is SGHDT and CDR2 is YYEEEE. V was trimmed by 1 base and J by 2 bases, leaving 7 bases between them. The DNA of the CDR3 is TGTGCCAGCAGCTTGCAGGGAGCCTACGAGCAGTACTTC. It yields the protein CASSLQGAYEQYF.

This clone was seen only a few times. This chain uses TRBV18 with TRBJ1-5; D is unresolved. The CDR3 is 13 residues long. Germline CDR1 reads KGHSH; CDR2 reads LQKENI. Trimming left V 6 bases short and J 5 bases short, with 11 bases between. As DNA, the CDR3 is TGTGCCAGCTCGGGCGGTGAACATCAGCCCCAGCATTTT. This sequence encodes CASSGGEHQPQHF.

The rearrangement joins TRBV27 to TRBJ1-3; 7 bases match TRBD1. The germline gives CDR1 MNHEY, CDR2 SMNVEV (reference sequence). CDR3 length equals 15 residues. V was pared by 7 bases and J by 2 bases, with 8 bases of the junction left unmatched. This CDR3 reads CASKITGAAGNTIYF. The CDR3 nucleotides are TGTGCCAGCAAGATCACAGGGGCGGCTGGAAACACCATATATTTT.

J is TRBJ2-1 and V is TRBV29-1, with unresolved D. The CDR3 consists of 15 residues. The germline CDR1 and CDR2 sequences are SQVTM and ANQGSEA. Trimming took 5 bases from V and 0 from J, leaving 14 bases between them. The CDR3 loop is CSVFGLMSSYNEQFF. The CDR3 DNA reads as TGCAGCGTTTTCGGGCTGATGAGCTCCTACAATGAGCAGTTCTTC.

This chain connects TRBV28 to TRBJ1-2; D is undetermined. V shed 5 bases and J shed 7 bases, with 14 bases lying between them. The germline V gene has CDR1 MDHEN and CDR2 SYDVKM. This CDR3 contains 13 residues. CDR3 nucleotide sequence: TGTGCCAGCAGTCTCGGCAGGAGATCTGGCTACACCTTC. As protein: CASSLGRRSGYTF.

The genes are TRBV6-2 or TRBV6-3 and TRBJ1-1; D ambiguous. Germline CDR1 reads MNHEY; CDR2 reads SVGEGT. This CDR3 has 13 residues. V was trimmed by 6 bases and J by 1 base, leaving 9 bases between them. The CDR3 bases are TGTGCCAGCAGCCCGGCTGAGAACACTGAAGCTTTCTTT. Its protein is CASSPAENTEAFF.

The rearrangement joins TRBV6-2 or TRBV6-3 to TRBJ1-1; no clear D gene. This CDR3 has 13 residues. Deletions cut 4 bases from V and 2 bases from J, with 8 bases between. The germline gives CDR1 MNHEY, CDR2 SVGEGT. CDR3 sequence reads: CASSSHSNTEAFF. The CDR3 DNA reads TGTGCCAGCAGTTCGCACAGTAACACTGAAGCTTTCTTT.

A few counts support this clone. The V gene is TRBV7-8, the J gene TRBJ1-5; no definite D call. V was trimmed by 4 bases and J by 7 bases, leaving 11 bases between them. The CDR3 has 13 residues. Germline CDR1 and CDR2: SGHVS and FQNEAQ. In nucleotides, the CDR3 is TGTGCCAGCAGCTCGCCGGAGGGACAGCCCCAGCATTTT. Encoded protein: CASSSPEGQPQHF.

The chain recombines TRBV2 with TRBJ2-3; 13 bases line up with TRBD2. Germline values: CDR1 SNHLY, CDR2 FYNNEI. The CDR3 consists of 18 residues. Unmatched junction bases numbered 12, after V lost 6 bases and J lost 3 bases. In DNA, the CDR3 is TGTGCCAGCAGGAAGGGGAGGACTAGCGGGGGCCCGACAGATACGCAGTATTTT. Its protein is CASRKGRTSGGPTDTQYF.

Details on this clone: Its ends do not fully match the called genes, so a read error is possible. The CDR3 loop reads CASSPGTGGNEQFF. The CDR3, as DNA: TGTGCTAGCAGCCCGGGGACAGGGGGCAATGAGCAGTTCTTC. This chain joins TRBV7-7 and TRBJ2-1, with 11 positions matching TRBD1. The CDR3 runs 14 residues. From germline, CDR1 is SSHAT and CDR2 FNYEAQ (reference sequence).

The rearrangement joins TRBV28 to TRBJ2-7; D is unclear. Germline lookup yields CDR1 MDHEN and CDR2 SYDVKM. Trimming pared 2 bases from V and 3 bases from J, leaving 8 bases between. The CDR3 is 13 amino acids. CDR3 sequence (DNA): TGTGCCAGCAGTTTAGCCGGCGACTACGAGCAGTACTTC. Protein sequence: CASSLAGDYEQYF.

This chain links TRBV28 with TRBJ1-1, with TRBD1 matching 11 bases. Germline V CDR1 and CDR2: MDHEN, SYDVKM. This CDR3 has 18 amino acids. V shed 5 bases, J shed 4 bases, and the junction held 15 bases outside the gene matches. This CDR3 is CASSPGQGAFLVGTEAFF. DNA for the CDR3: TGTGCCAGCAGTCCTGGACAGGGGGCGTTTCTGGTGGGCACTGAAGCTTTCTTT. Full variable domain (rest looked up from reference TRBV28 and TRBJ1-1): DVKVTQSSRYLVKRTGEKVFLECVQDMDHENMFWYRQDPGLGLRLIYFSYDVKMKEKGDIPEGYSVSREKKERFSLILESASTNQTSMYLCASSPGQGAFLVGTEAFFGQGTRLTVV.

This clone was counted a few times. The chain links TRBV19 to TRBJ2-7; D is ambiguous. This CDR3 contains 14 residues. In germline, CDR1 is LNHDA, CDR2 SQIVND (reference sequence). V was shortened by 4 bases and J by 0 bases, with 10 bases between the two germline ends. CDR3 protein: CASSSSYSSYEQYF. In DNA form, the CDR3 reads TGTGCCAGTAGTAGCAGTTACAGCTCCTACGAGCAGTACTTC.